This T cell receptor beta chain was captured in a study of T cell clusters in autoimmune cytopenias. Study-wide context: The median distinct TRB clonotype count was 2,000 to 3,000 per sample, from a median around 50,000 reads.

In germline, CDR1 is MNHEY, CDR2 SMNVEV (reference sequence). The CDR3 is made up of 14 amino acids. TRB was amplified by touch-down multiplex PCR, primer pools A and B combined. TCRdb reprocessed the multiplex PCR reads and keeps a single row for each CDR3 protein, giving no DNA. The sample has around 9,800 distinct CDR3 sequences, and its top ten clones hold 30% to 40%. Each sample's input was 250 to 300 ng genomic DNA, some 38,000 genome equivalents. These data were also reused for a study on T cell repertoires in aging, cancer and after chemotherapy.

This receptor was obtained from a human donor in good health. The specimen was peripheral blood. This rearrangement joins TRBV27 to TRBJ1-2; TCRdb outputs TRBD1, but without DNA this stays unchecked. The CDR3 spells CASSLTGQGYGYTF.